The 4 T cell receptor beta chains below were found in one sample sequenced in a study of human T cells and chemical hapten exposure. One entry per CDR3 protein, called by TCRdb with MiXCR from the RACE reads. The sample holds about 250,000 distinct CDR3 sequences, roughly 7.7% seen once. Specified time point: pre-sensitization, week 0. This sample's treatment: therapeutic diphenylcyclopropenone sensitization with weekly scalp DPC. The sequencing here drew on whole blood, taken in connection with sensitization to the hapten diphenylcyclopropenone (DPC). These receptors were obtained from a man between 18 and 29 years old with alopecia areata. Some clones in this sample may be carry-over from other donors' samples.

The chain has TRBV7-9 and TRBJ2-7; D unresolved. The CDR3 extends over 13 amino acids. The V and J ends lost 3 bases and 7 bases respectively, with 13 bases between them. The germline gives CDR1 SEHNR, CDR2 FQNEAQ (reference sequence). This CDR3 is CASSLDPAREQYV. Written as DNA, the CDR3 is TGTGCCAGCAGCTTGGACCCAGCACGGGAGCAGTACGTC.

For this clonotype: A much larger clonotype is one base distant, so this may be a read error. J is TRBJ2-3 and V is TRBV6-6; D is undetermined. The CDR3 loop spans 12 amino acids. CDR1 is MNHNY and CDR2 is SVGAGI in the germline V gene (reference sequence). Trimming stripped 6 bases from V and 4 bases from J, with 8 bases between. The CDR3 is CASSRLPDTQYF. CDR3 DNA sequence: TGTGCCAGCAGCAGGTTGCCAGATACGCAGTATTTT.

This clonotype was seen a handful of times. J is TRBJ2-5 and V is TRBV6-2 or TRBV6-3; D unresolved. The CDR3 loop spans 14 amino acids. Between the trimmed V and J ends, which lost 0 bases and 3 bases, there was a span of 8 bases. CDR1 and CDR2 (germline): MNHEY, SVGEGT. This chain's CDR3 is CASSYSSSKETQYF. The CDR3 DNA is TGTGCCAGCAGTTACTCTTCCAGCAAAGAGACCCAGTACTTC.

The rearrangement links TRBV6-2 or TRBV6-3 to TRBJ2-1; D not resolved. V lost 6 bases and J lost 9, with 15 bases in between. CDR3 length equals 13 residues. Germline V CDR1 and CDR2: MNHEY, SVGEGT. The CDR3 bases are TGTGCCAGCAGCTACGCCATACGGGCTGAGCAGTTCTTC. It translates to CASSYAIRAEQFF.